This paragraph reports one T cell receptor (beta chain). These data originate in a study of blood T cell repertoires in COVID-19. Background on the study: Specimens from acute and convalescent COVID-19 originated in the United States, Italy and Spain. From T cells, B-cell-depleted T cells, or PBMCs came the material, which was cDNA or gDNA.

Germline loops: CDR1 SGHAT, CDR2 FQNNGV. V shed 4 bases and J shed 3 bases, with 16 bases lying between them. The CDR3 length is 16 residues. Original data processing: For nucleated cells, counts were estimated from reference gene primer amplification. Generated by immunoSEQ multiplex PCR, the TCRdb table keeps only in-frame clones and is missing some. The V and J calls and clone size were taken over from that table, and D and trimming were inferred from the DNA. The table has 40,000 to 55,000 clones, approximately 89% seen once. The sample was peripheral blood. The receptor was isolated from a woman aged 80 or over with acute or convalescent COVID-19. The chain is built from TRBV11-2 and TRBJ2-4, with D perhaps TRBD1 (6 bases). The CDR3 nucleotides read TGTGCCAGCAGCTCATACAGGGAAGGGGTCAAAAACATTCAGTACTTC. Amino acid sequence: CASSSYREGVKNIQYF.